The entry below gives a single T cell receptor (beta chain) sequence along with its context. The record originates from a study of cytomegalovirus exposure and HLA in healthy donors. Trimming removed 2 bases from V and 4 bases from J; junction bases left unmatched: 2. The CDR3 covers 13 residues. From germline, CDR1 is MNHEY and CDR2 SMNVEV (reference sequence). A multiplex PCR was run with 60 Vbeta primers and 13 Jbeta primers. Profiling relied on immunoSEQ multiplex PCR, and the TCRdb table lists in-frame clones only, not all of them. The sample consists of about 160,000 clones, more than 70% of them appearing once.

This receptor was obtained from a man aged 25-40 years in good health and CMV-seronegative. The chain combines TRBV27 with TRBJ2-7, with 7 bases that match TRBD1. Sample: PBMCs. Here the CDR3 DNA reads TGTGCCAGCAGTTTAGACAGGGCTTACGAGCAGTACTTC. Its protein is CASSLDRAYEQYF.